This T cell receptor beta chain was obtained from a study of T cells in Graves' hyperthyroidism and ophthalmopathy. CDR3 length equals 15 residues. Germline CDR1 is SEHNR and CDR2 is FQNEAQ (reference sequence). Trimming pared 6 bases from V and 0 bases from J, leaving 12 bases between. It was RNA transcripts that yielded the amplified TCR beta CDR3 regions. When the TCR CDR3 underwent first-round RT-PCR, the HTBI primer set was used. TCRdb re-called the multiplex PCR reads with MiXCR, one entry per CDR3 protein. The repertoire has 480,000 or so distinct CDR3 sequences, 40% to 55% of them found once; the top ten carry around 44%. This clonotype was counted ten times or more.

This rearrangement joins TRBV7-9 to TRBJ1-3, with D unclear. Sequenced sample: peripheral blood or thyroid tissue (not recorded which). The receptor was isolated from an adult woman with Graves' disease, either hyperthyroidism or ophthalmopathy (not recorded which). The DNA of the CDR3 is TGTGCCAGCAGATCACCGGGTACCTCTGGAAACACCATATATTTT. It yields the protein CASRSPGTSGNTIYF.